Listed here is a single T cell receptor (beta chain). Other DNA sequences in the sample encode the same CDR3. Produced via immunoSEQ multiplex PCR; TCRdb's table is partial and in-frame only. The table lists some 650,000 clones, around 97% of them singletons. This sample was included in a study of shared clonotypes between healthy human individuals. This CDR3 region has 14 residues. With V trimmed by 2 bases and J by 1 base, 2 bases remained unmatched. Germline CDR1 and CDR2: MDHEN and SYDVKM. The chain combines TRBV28 with TRBJ2-7, with 7 bases fitting TRBD1. Sequenced input: naive CD4+ T cells sorted from blood. Sample subset: CD45RA+ positively selected. The sequence was obtained from a woman aged 25 to 45 in good health. This CDR3 reads CASSLRGQSYEQYF. The CDR3 DNA reads TGTGCCAGCAGTTTAAGGGGACAGTCCTACGAGCAGTACTTC.